A single sample gave rise to the 6 T cell receptor beta chains below, sequenced in a study of blood T cell repertoires in COVID-19. Measured with immunoSEQ multiplex PCR; TCRdb has only the in-frame clones, and not every one. Here the sample spans about 210,000 clones, approximately 82% being singletons. Source material: peripheral blood. All receptors derive from a man aged 45-65 years with active or convalescent COVID-19.

In nucleotides, the CDR3 is TGCGCCAGCAATCTACAGGATCATGAGCAGTTCTTC. Translating it yields CASNLQDHEQFF. V usage is TRBV5-1 and J usage is TRBJ2-1, with D possibly being TRBD1 (5 bases). The CDR3 has 12 residues. Germline values: CDR1 SGHRS, CDR2 YFSETQ. V lost 6 bases and J 8 bases, leaving 12 bases between the germline ends.

The V and J genes are TRBV30 and TRBJ2-3, with 11 bases matching TRBD2. The J segment lost 4 bases and the V segment lost 0 bases, leaving 15 bases of the junction unmatched. The CDR3 totals 19 residues. CDR1 and CDR2 (germline): GTSNPN, SVGIG (reference sequence). The CDR3, as DNA: TGTGCCTGGAGTGTAAGAGGGTGGGGACTAGCGGAGGGGGCAGATACGCAGTATTTT. Its protein is CAWSVRGWGLAEGADTQYF.

This clone has only a few counts. The chain uses TRBV6-5 and TRBJ1-5; 9 bases map to TRBD1. The CDR3 sequence is 15 residues long. The germline CDR1 and CDR2 sequences are MNHEY and SVGAGI. Trimming cost V 8 bases and J 1 base; bases outside gene matches: 6. The DNA for the CDR3 is TGTGCCAGCGGATCAGGGACAGGGAGCAATCAGCCCCAGCATTTT. Amino acids: CASGSGTGSNQPQHF.

The V call is TRBV3-1 (or the pseudogene TRBV3-2), the J call TRBJ2-7, with TRBD2 identical over 8 bases. The CDR3 is 15 amino acids. Germline values: CDR1 LGHDT, CDR2 YNNKEL (reference sequence). V gave up 2 bases and J gave up 3 bases; unmatched junction bases: 6. The chain's CDR3 is CASSQTSGRNYEQYF. The CDR3 DNA sequence: TGTGCCAGCAGCCAAACCAGCGGGAGAAACTACGAGCAGTACTTC.

This rearrangement joins TRBV5-1 to TRBJ2-7; 8 bases are a match to TRBD1. This CDR3 region has 13 residues. The V and J ends lost 4 bases and 3 bases, in that order; junction bases with no gene match: 3. CDR1 and CDR2 (germline): SGHRS, YFSETQ. CDR3 amino acids: CASSTGQVYEQYF. CDR3 DNA sequence: TGCGCCAGCAGCACGGGACAGGTCTACGAGCAGTACTTC.

This clone was counted once. The chain recombines TRBV2 with TRBJ1-6; no clear D gene. CDR3 length equals 13 residues. Trimming stripped 7 bases from V and 0 bases from J, with 4 bases between. Germline V lookup: CDR1 SNHLY, CDR2 FYNNEI. The DNA of the CDR3 is TGTGCCAGCAAGAGCTCCTATAATTCACCCCTCCACTTT. This sequence encodes CASKSSYNSPLHF.